The 29 T cell receptor beta chains below were found in one sample sequenced in a study of low-dose radiotherapy and immunotherapy resistance in tumors. The time point is: after trial treatment. The treatment is: LDRT plus nivolumab, ipilimumab, low-dose cyclophosphamide and aspirin (RACIN trial). First-strand cDNA used TRAV- and TRBV-specific primers, covering alpha and beta chains. TCRs were amplified for around 20 PCR cycles with a constant-region primer and V-primer adapter. MiXCR, run by TCRdb on the reads, gives a single entry per CDR3 protein. Here the sample spans just over 90,000 distinct CDR3 sequences, about 20% being singletons. The sample consisted of PBMCs, taken after low-dose radiotherapy plus immunotherapy. Every receptor here comes from a female donor with ovarian cancer.

This clonotype was counted ten times or more. V is TRBV19 and J is TRBJ1-5, with 8 positions matching TRBD1. After removal of 7 bases from V and 2 bases from J, the junction contained 4 bases not matched to a gene. The CDR3 is 14 amino acids. Germline values: CDR1 LNHDA, CDR2 SQIVND (reference sequence). In DNA form, the CDR3 reads TGTGCCAGTAACCCGGGACAGGGCAATCAGCCCCAGCATTTT. Translating it yields CASNPGQGNQPQHF. The entire variable domain, with the rest obtained from reference TRBV19 and TRBJ1-5, is as follows: DGGITQSPKYLFRKEGQNVTLSCEQNLNHDAMYWYRQDPGQGLRLIYYSQIVNDFQKGDIAEGYSVSREKKESFPLTVTSAQKNPTAFYLCASNPGQGNQPQHFGDGTRLSIL.

This clonotype was observed many times. The chain couples TRBV30 to TRBJ2-7; 16 nucleotides agree with TRBD2. Germline CDR1 and CDR2: GTSNPN and SVGIG (reference sequence). This CDR3 has 17 residues. V dropped 1 base and J dropped 1; count of bases not matched to a gene: 4. The CDR3 region is CAWSAGLAGGASYEQYF. The CDR3 DNA is TGTGCCTGGAGTGCGGGACTAGCGGGAGGGGCGTCCTACGAGCAGTACTTC.

This clonotype was recorded many times. This chain joins TRBV29-1 and TRBJ2-1; 7 nucleotides agree with TRBD1. The CDR3 totals 14 residues. Trimming cost V 3 bases and J 6 bases; bases outside gene matches: 8. The germline gives CDR1 SQVTM, CDR2 ANQGSEA. The CDR3: CSVEGTEGSNEQFF. The CDR3, as DNA: TGCAGCGTTGAGGGGACAGAGGGCTCCAATGAGCAGTTCTTC.

This clonotype was observed many times. The rearrangement joins TRBV18 to TRBJ2-2; 9 bases fit TRBD1. Germline V gives CDR1 KGHSH, CDR2 LQKENI. The CDR3 consists of 16 residues. The V gene end was trimmed by 2 bases and the J gene end by 4 bases; junction bases not matched to a gene: 5. CDR3 residues: CASSPSRTGVTGELFF. The CDR3, as DNA: TGTGCCAGCTCACCAAGCCGGACAGGGGTCACCGGGGAGCTGTTTTTT.

This clonotype was detected many times. The CDR3: CASRSGESSYNSPLHF. The CDR3 coding sequence is TGTGCCAGCAGGTCGGGGGAGAGCTCCTATAATTCACCCCTCCACTTT. The rearrangement uses TRBV6-6 and TRBJ1-6; D is possibly TRBD1 (5 bases). The length of the CDR3 is 16 residues. Germline values: CDR1 MNHNY, CDR2 SVGAGI (reference sequence). The germline V and J ends were trimmed by 6 bases and 0 bases, with 12 bases remaining between them.

This clonotype was recorded many times. The rearrangement uses TRBV7-2 and TRBJ1-5; tentatively, D is TRBD1 (5 bases). Trimming took off 5 bases at V and 3 bases at J, with 11 bases between the two ends. The CDR3 loop spans 14 amino acids. Germline values: CDR1 SGHTA, CDR2 FQGNSA. The CDR3: CASSPSGLNQPQHF. For the CDR3, the DNA is TGTGCCAGCAGCCCGTCGGGGCTCAATCAGCCCCAGCATTTT.

The rearrangement joins TRBV12-3 or TRBV12-4 to TRBJ2-3; TRBD2 is a possible D gene (6 bases). This CDR3 contains 14 residues. V was pared by 7 bases and J by 1 base, with 12 bases between. The CDR3 DNA is TGTGCCAGCAAATTATCGGGGGGCACAGATACGCAGTATTTT. Translated: CASKLSGGTDTQYF.

There are many counts of this clonotype. The chain uses TRBV6-2 or TRBV6-3 and TRBJ2-2; 11 bases are shared with TRBD2. The germline V gene has CDR1 MNHEY and CDR2 SVGEGT. The trim removed 0 bases at V and 5 bases at J, leaving 8 bases unmatched. The CDR3 has 18 residues. The CDR3 loop is CASSYSWLAGGWTGELFF. As DNA, the CDR3 is TGTGCCAGCAGTTACTCATGGCTAGCGGGAGGATGGACCGGGGAGCTGTTTTTT.

This clonotype came up many times. The rearrangement joins TRBV24-1 to TRBJ2-5, with a possible D match to TRBD2 (5 bases). Between the trimmed V and J ends, which lost 4 bases and 2 bases, there was a span of 13 bases. The CDR3 has 15 residues. Germline loops: CDR1 KGHDR, CDR2 SFDVKD. In DNA, the CDR3 is TGTGCCACCAGTGACTTCGGCCCGGGGCAAGAGACCCAGTACTTC. It specifies CATSDFGPGQETQYF.

The V and J genes are TRBV30 and TRBJ2-7; 8 bases line up with TRBD1. Trimming removed 3 bases from V and 5 bases from J; junction bases left unmatched: 6. Germline assignment: CDR1 GTSNPN and CDR2 SVGIG (reference sequence). The CDR3 covers 13 residues. CDR3 DNA: TGTGCCTGGAGAAGACAGGGGCGTCACGAGCAGTACTTC. Protein product: CAWRRQGRHEQYF.

This clonotype showed up many times. CDR3: CASSFPAGGGGTGELFF. CDR3 sequence (DNA): TGTGCCAGCAGCTTCCCAGCGGGAGGGGGGGGCACCGGGGAGCTGTTTTTT. The chain couples TRBV5-4 to TRBJ2-2; 10 bases map to TRBD2. The CDR3 is made up of 17 amino acids. In germline, CDR1 is SGHNT, CDR2 YYREEE (reference sequence). Unmatched junction bases numbered 8, after V lost 2 bases and J lost 4 bases.

This clonotype appeared many times. V usage is TRBV25-1 and J usage is TRBJ1-6; 9 bases map to TRBD1. From germline, CDR1 is MGHDK and CDR2 SYGVNS. Trimming removed 6 bases from V and 9 bases from J; junction bases left unmatched: 6. This CDR3 spans 14 amino acids. The CDR3 DNA reads as TGTGCCAGCAGGTTCGACAGGGGGGTTTCACCCCTCCACTTT. Translation: CASRFDRGVSPLHF.

This clonotype was recorded at least ten times. The V gene is TRBV19, the J gene TRBJ2-2; 9 bases fit TRBD2. V trimming: 8 bases; J trimming: 1 base; junction bases outside the gene matches: 8. This CDR3 spans 16 amino acids. Germline V lookup: CDR1 LNHDA, CDR2 SQIVND (reference sequence). The CDR3 is CASRVAGELNTGELFF. CDR3 DNA: TGTGCCAGTCGGGTAGCGGGGGAGTTGAACACCGGGGAGCTGTTTTTT.

Ten or more counts support this clonotype. The V call is TRBV12-3 or TRBV12-4, the J call TRBJ1-5; D is possibly TRBD1 (5 bases). V dropped 7 bases and J dropped 4 bases, with 23 bases sitting between them. The CDR3 consists of 17 residues. The CDR3 sequence: CASKTSLTGRGNQPQHF. CDR3 sequence (DNA): TGTGCCAGCAAAACCTCATTGACGGGACGGGGGAATCAGCCCCAGCATTTT.

This clonotype was counted many times. The chain uses TRBV20-1 and TRBJ2-1, with 9 bases lining up with TRBD1. Trimming cost V 4 bases and J 6 bases; bases outside gene matches: 4. The CDR3 contains 13 residues. Per germline, CDR1 DFQATT and CDR2 SNEGSKA (reference sequence). CDR3 sequence reads: CSATMTGGNEQFF. The DNA of the CDR3 is TGCAGTGCTACAATGACAGGGGGCAATGAGCAGTTCTTC.

A word on this clonotype: A far larger clone is a single base away, which makes a read error likely. The chain is built from TRBV28 and TRBJ2-1; D not resolved. Germline lookup yields CDR1 MDHEN and CDR2 SYDVKM. The CDR3 is 14 residues long. The V end was cut by 10 bases, the J end by 2 bases, with 15 bases between. The CDR3 is CATRESGTYNEQFF. CDR3 coding DNA: TGTGCCACCAGAGAGAGTGGGACCTACAATGAGCAGTTCTTC.

This clonotype was counted ten times or more. The CDR3 region has the DNA TGTGCCAGCAGCTTAGAGGACGGGCATGAGCAGTTCTTC. Encoded protein: CASSLEDGHEQFF. This sequence joins TRBV11-3 and TRBJ2-1; D not certain. The CDR3 totals 13 residues. Per the germline V gene, CDR1 is SGHNT and CDR2 is YENEEA. The V and J ends lost 0 bases and 8 bases respectively, with 8 bases between them.

This clonotype was counted a few times. The rearrangement uses TRBV28 and TRBJ1-2, with TRBD1 as a possible D gene (5 bases). V was trimmed by 2 bases and J by 8 bases, leaving 15 bases between them. Germline V lookup: CDR1 MDHEN, CDR2 SYDVKM. This CDR3 is built from 14 residues. The CDR3 here is CASSLVPTRGGYTF. CDR3 coding DNA: TGTGCCAGCAGTTTAGTTCCAACTCGGGGCGGCTACACCTTC.

This clonotype was observed at least ten times. Written as DNA, the CDR3 is TGCAGTGCCATCCACGGGGGCCTCTCCTACAATGAGCAGTTCTTC. Amino acid sequence: CSAIHGGLSYNEQFF. This chain uses TRBV20-1 with TRBJ2-1, with D perhaps matching TRBD1 or TRBD2 (6 bases each). The CDR3 runs 15 residues. The germline V gene has CDR1 DFQATT and CDR2 SNEGSKA (reference sequence). The V end was cut by 6 bases, the J end by 0 bases, with 15 bases between.

The chain couples TRBV27 to TRBJ1-5; 11 nucleotides align to TRBD1. V shed 5 bases, J shed 0 bases, and the junction held 3 bases outside the gene matches. The CDR3 runs to 16 residues. CDR1 and CDR2 (germline): MNHEY, SMNVEV (reference sequence). DNA for the CDR3: TGTGCCAGCAGTCGGACAGGGGGCAATAGCAATCAGCCCCAGCATTTT. Its translation: CASSRTGGNSNQPQHF.

This clonotype was recorded at least ten times. The chain carries TRBV24-1 and TRBJ2-3; a weak D match, TRBD2 (5 bases). The CDR3 is 17 amino acids. The germline gives CDR1 KGHDR, CDR2 SFDVKD. The ends were cut back, 5 bases at V and 0 bases at J, with 17 bases in the middle. CDR3 residues: CATSAGSEGWSTDTQYF. The CDR3, as DNA: TGTGCCACCAGTGCGGGGAGTGAGGGATGGAGCACAGATACGCAGTATTTT.

This clonotype was detected ten times or more. The rearrangement links TRBV28 to TRBJ1-1; possible D gene TRBD1, 5 bases. CDR3 length: 15 amino acids. The germline CDR1 and CDR2 sequences are MDHEN and SYDVKM. The V end lost 6 bases, the J end lost 9 bases, and 23 bases lay between the germline ends. The CDR3 reads CASSNLKRDGWKAFF. In DNA form, the CDR3 reads TGTGCCAGCAGCAACCTAAAACGGGACGGGTGGAAAGCTTTCTTT.

Ten or more counts support this clonotype. The rearrangement uses TRBV28 and TRBJ2-1, with TRBD2 matching 7 bases. CDR3 length: 16 amino acids. With V trimmed by 5 bases and J by 6 bases, 13 bases remained unmatched. Germline V CDR1 and CDR2: MDHEN, SYDVKM. The CDR3 loop is CASSPKGLILPNEQFF. The CDR3 DNA follows: TGTGCCAGCAGTCCGAAGGGACTAATCCTGCCCAATGAGCAGTTCTTC.

This clonotype occurred many times. This sequence joins TRBV20-1 and TRBJ2-5, with D possibly being TRBD2 (6 bases). Per the germline V gene, CDR1 is DFQATT and CDR2 is SNEGSKA (reference sequence). CDR3 length: 14 residues. The CDR3 spells CRREVAATVGSQYF. The CDR3 coding sequence is TGCAGGAGAGAAGTAGCGGCTACCGTTGGGTCCCAGTACTTC.

Remarks on this clonotype: A far more abundant clone sits one base away, making this likely a read error. This chain connects TRBV6-8 to TRBJ2-7; D is possibly TRBD2 (6 bases). This CDR3 has 14 amino acids. Trimming left V 4 bases short and J 7 bases short, with 17 bases between. Germline CDR1 is MNHGY and CDR2 is SAAAGT. CDR3 protein: CASSFSGGTAEQYF. The DNA for the CDR3 is TGTGCCAGCAGTTTCAGTGGCGGGACCGCTGAGCAGTACTTC.

This clonotype was counted at least ten times. This rearrangement joins TRBV27 to TRBJ2-7; the match to TRBD2 covers 7 bases. CDR1 is MNHEY and CDR2 is SMNVEV in the germline V gene (reference sequence). This CDR3 comprises 15 residues. J lost 4 bases, V lost 0 bases, and 6 bases had no gene match. The chain's CDR3 is CASSLSSPRGYEQYF. As DNA, the CDR3 is TGTGCCAGCAGTTTATCTTCCCCGCGGGGGTACGAGCAGTACTTC.

This clonotype was observed many times. The chain couples TRBV18 to TRBJ2-5; weak D call: TRBD1 (6 bases). This CDR3 comprises 14 residues. With 1 base removed from V and 3 bases from J, the gap between germline ends came to 9 bases. The germline gives CDR1 KGHSH, CDR2 LQKENI. The CDR3 DNA reads TGTGCCAGCTCACCACGATCAGGGGAAGAGACCCAGTACTTC. Encoded protein: CASSPRSGEETQYF. The full variable domain, in which reference TRBV18 and TRBJ2-5 provide the parts outside the CDR3, is NAGVMQNPRHLVRRRGQEARLRCSPMKGHSHVYWYRQLPEEGLKFMVYLQKENIIDESGMPKERFSAEFPKEGPSILRIQQVVRGDSAAYFCASSPRSGEETQYFGPGTRLLVL.

This clonotype was counted ten times or more. The chain is built from TRBV20-1 and TRBJ1-1; D gene unclear. The germline V and J ends were trimmed by 0 bases and 7 bases, with 6 bases remaining between them. Germline CDR1 reads DFQATT; CDR2 reads SNEGSKA (reference sequence). The CDR3 is made up of 11 amino acids. CDR3 amino acids: CSARDPLEAFF. CDR3 nucleotides: TGCAGTGCTAGAGATCCGCTTGAAGCTTTCTTT.

The V call is TRBV6-5, the J call TRBJ1-2; 7 nucleotides align to TRBD1. The CDR3 extends over 14 amino acids. V lost 2 bases to trimming and J lost 8 bases; unmatched junction nucleotides: 8. Germline-derived CDR1 and CDR2 are MNHEY and SVGAGI. Written as DNA, the CDR3 is TGTGCCAGCAGTTACCTCACAGGGGCAGAGGGCTACACCTTC. Its translation is CASSYLTGAEGYTF.